This T cell receptor (beta chain) was profiled in a study of shared clonotypes between healthy human individuals. Germline V gives CDR1 SGHVS, CDR2 FNYEAQ. The CDR3 consists of 13 residues. Trimming cost V 4 bases and J 9 bases, with 14 bases left between them. Assay used: immunoSEQ multiplex PCR; TCRdb lists only in-frame clones, some missing. The table includes approximately 470,000 clones, 81% detected once. This receptor was obtained from a woman between 40 and 50 years old in good health. Some clones in this sample may be carry-over from other donors' samples. Sequencing used PBMCs. This chain uses TRBV7-6 with TRBJ2-3; D unclear. The CDR3: CASSYGRSPTQYF. CDR3 coding DNA: TGTGCCAGCAGCTACGGCCGGTCCCCGACGCAGTATTTT.